This TCR beta chain was recorded in a study of T cell responses to AZD1222 COVID-19 vaccine. Libraries were prepared by immunoSEQ multiplex PCR; TCRdb keeps only in-frame clonotypes and omits some of them. The top ten clones hold approximately 5% of a sample with 99,000 or so clones, roughly 82% of them seen once. This CDR3 is built from 14 residues. Germline-derived CDR1 and CDR2 are DFQATT and SNEGSKA (reference sequence). V was clipped by 3 bases and J by 7 bases; unmatched bases: 9. The gene calls are TRBV20-1 and TRBJ1-2; 9 bases are shared with TRBD1. Sequenced material: peripheral blood, taken on day 0 of AZD1222 vaccination. The TCR sequence derives from an adult in good health. CDR3 sequence reads: CSASTGTGPSGYTF. The CDR3, as DNA: TGCAGTGCTAGTACCGGGACAGGGCCTTCTGGCTACACCTTC.